The following is a T cell receptor beta chain sequence with its context. Its antigen is currently unknown. These data are taken from a study of cytomegalovirus exposure and HLA in healthy donors. The repertoire was sequenced with immunoSEQ multiplex PCR; TCRdb's copy has only in-frame clones and lacks some. This sample has about 98,000 clones, with roughly 87% found just once. Notes on the study in general: For cytomegalovirus status, the classifier reportedly gave diagnoses with high specificity and sensitivity.

The V end lost 8 bases, the J end lost 9 bases, and 20 bases lay between the germline ends. The germline CDR1 and CDR2 sequences are MNHEY and SMNVEV (reference sequence). The CDR3 has 15 amino acids. The sequenced sample consisted of PBMCs. This chain connects TRBV27 to TRBJ1-6; TRBD1 is a possible D gene (5 bases). The TCR sequence derives from a man between 18 and 35 years old in good health and CMV-seropositive. The CDR3 DNA sequence: TGTGCCAGCCGTACCGCAGGGCGACATCTTTCACCCCTCCACTTT. Residues: CASRTAGRHLSPLHF.